This T cell receptor beta chain originates from a study of blood T cell repertoires in COVID-19 (dated by TCRdb to 2018 to 2021). Looking at the study overall: Samples from collaborators originated in the United States, Italy and Spain and spanned both the acute and convalescent phases of COVID-19. The prospective study material was composed of cDNA or gDNA derived from T cells, B-cell-depleted T cells, or PBMCs. Subjects who had been exposed to COVID-19, were actively infected with it, or had recovered from it provided the deeply sampled blood TCRbeta repertoires that made up the dataset. A freely available public database, intended as a resource for researchers studying the immune response to SARS-CoV-2, is where the repertoires were released. The samples were drawn from two sources: the first 160 participants of the ongoing ImmuneRACE study, and fewer than 1,500 subjects contributed by 6 global collaborators. The sample metadata nearly always contained a de-identified subject ID, COVID-19 status, age in years and sex. Where available, HLA class I and class II types were obtained from metadata supplied by the sample provider rather than from assay-based typing. On the study overall, not on this receptor specifically: The quantity of clinical and demographic metadata differed by source and by participant and was supplied without curation.

TCRbeta CDR3 regions were amplified from genomic DNA by means of the immunoSEQ Assay, a bias-controlled multiplex PCR. As for the authors' bioinformatics: The number of nucleated cells in each sample was estimated by amplification of reference gene primers within the assay. To quantify the absolute abundance of each unique TCRbeta CDR3 rearrangement, sequence reads were collapsed and filtered. For each sample, productive Simpson clonality was calculated as the square root of Simpson's diversity index over productive rearrangements. This immuneACCESS table, as held by TCRdb, lists in-frame sequences with V and J called but not all clones. Of the missing ones, under half trace to an unresolved V gene in checked studies; the others have no known cause. From that table come the V and J calls and clone size; the DNA was used to work out D and trimming. Here the sample has 110,000 to 150,000 clones; about 80% occur a single time. The top ten hold approximately 1.4% of the sample.

CDR1 KGHSH and CDR2 LQKENI were looked up in the germline V gene. There are 16 amino acids in the CDR3, from cysteine to phenylalanine inclusive. Solely the CDR3 DNA is kept, with 48 bases framed from the first base. V is cut by 3 bases and J by 1 base, and the space between the germline ends is 13 bases. Whole blood was collected in K2EDTA tubes by collaborating institutions according to the institutions' own protocols. Collaborator samples were shipped for TCRbeta analysis as frozen whole blood, isolated PBMCs, or DNA extracted from either sample type. In the case of this clone: The specificity of this receptor is unknown. The sample holds no much larger clone one base away, and base qualities are not on file.

Material for sequencing was peripheral blood. The TCR sequence derives from a human donor in a cohort sampled during active COVID-19. The rearranged chain carries TRBV18 and TRBJ1-5; the D gene is perhaps TRBD1, on 6 matching bases. The DNA is as follows: TGTGCCAGCTCACCCCGACAGGACCCGAGCAATCAGCCCCAGCATTTT. This sequence encodes CASSPRQDPSNQPQHF.